This T cell receptor (beta chain) was identified during a study of shared clonotypes between healthy human individuals. This CDR3 is built from 15 residues. Germline loops: CDR1 MNHEY, CDR2 SMNVEV (reference sequence). The trim removed 5 bases at V and 10 bases at J, leaving 8 bases unmatched. This table comes from immunoSEQ multiplex PCR, and its TCRdb copy is limited to in-frame clones, with some not included. The sample contains over a million clones, around three quarters of which appear only once. What was sequenced was memory CD4+ T cells from PBMCs. Subset reported: CD45RA-negative fraction. The TCR comes from a young man in good health. Some clones in this sample may be carry-over from other donors' samples. The chain employs TRBV27 and TRBJ2-1; 13 bases line up with TRBD2. The CDR3 sequence: CASSIGTSGTWEQFF. The CDR3 bases are TGTGCCAGCAGTATCGGGACTAGCGGGACATGGGAGCAGTTCTTC.